This T cell receptor beta chain came from a study of T-cell reconstitution after alpha-beta-depleted transplantation in children. This clonotype was seen more than once but under ten times. The antigen is undetermined. Germline CDR1 and CDR2: ENHRY and SYGVKD. Deletions cut 2 bases from V and 6 bases from J, with 4 bases between. This CDR3 is 12 amino acids long. TCRbeta library construction was performed incorporating unique molecular identifiers. TCRdb ran MiXCR on the PCR reads and lists one entry per CDR3 protein. The sample includes more than 200,000 distinct CDR3 sequences, around 7.7% of them seen just once. Study-wide findings and caveats: Reported findings indicate that, about two months after transplant, alpha-beta T cells came from several hundred expanded clones, which were derived from non-depleted graft cells. Newly generated T cells supplied most T-cell counts and diversity one year post-transplant. The origin of high day-60 TCRbeta diversity in some patients lay in surviving recipient T cells and thymic progenitors.

This clonotype originated in a male patient between 2 and 15 years old who had a stem cell transplant for acute myeloid leukemia, so the T cells may come from the graft donor. This sequence joins TRBV10-3 and TRBJ1-4; unclear D gene. The input for sequencing was PBMCs, mostly from graft donor cells, taken 360 days after TCRalphabeta/CD19-depleted stem cell transplant. The CDR3 DNA follows: TGTGCCATCAGTGAGGGGGATGAAAAACTGTTTTTT. This encodes CAISEGDEKLFF.